This T cell receptor beta chain was recovered during a study of T cell responses to AZD1222 COVID-19 vaccine. The study, taken as a whole, reports: Without day 14 samples, only post-peak T cell repertoires were studied. Across spike, vaccine-associated CD4 TCRs were found, dominant at 160-218 and 743-854.

Generated by immunoSEQ multiplex PCR, the TCRdb table keeps only in-frame clones and is missing some. Of 85,000 or so clones in the sample, around nine tenths are singletons; the top ten hold around a tenth. Pooling covered second doses at about 4 or about 12 weeks. V shed 5 bases and J shed 3 bases, with 14 bases lying between them. Germline V lookup: CDR1 SGHTA, CDR2 FQGNSA. The CDR3 spans 15 residues. Comment on this clone: As yet, its antigen is unknown.

This sample comprised peripheral blood, obtained 28 days after the second AZD1222 dose. This sequence was found in an adult who received the AZD1222 COVID-19 vaccine. V and J are TRBV7-2 and TRBJ1-5; D is ambiguous. The CDR3 loop reads CASSKRHLHNQPQHF. DNA of the CDR3: TGTGCCAGCAGCAAAAGACATCTTCACAATCAGCCCCAGCATTTT.